A selection of T cell receptor beta chains follows, all from one sample in a study of blood T cell repertoires in COVID-19. The data were produced by immunoSEQ multiplex PCR, yet TCRdb's version contains in-frame clones alone and is incomplete. Of under 50,000 clones listed, 80% are singletons. Material for sequencing was peripheral blood. Source of these receptors: a man older than 75 with active or convalescent COVID-19. CDR3s include the opening cysteine and the closing phenylalanine or tryptophan. D genes are given only for firm matches. Rows may omit the clone size; those that give it use once, few, many or a size class.

length,V,size,D,J,CDR3,DNA
15,TRBV15,-,-,TRBJ1-5,CATSSSGTVYQPQHF,TGTGCCACCAGCAGCTCCGGGACTGTGTATCAGCCCCAGCATTTT
15,TRBV19,-,-,TRBJ2-4,CASSMRGSTKNIQYF,TGTGCCAGTAGTATGCGGGGTTCGACCAAAAACATTCAGTACTTC
16,TRBV29-1,-,-,TRBJ2-2,CSVEEEGVGKIGELFF,TGCAGCGTTGAAGAGGAAGGGGTAGGGAAGATCGGGGAGCTGTTTTTT
19,TRBV12-2,once,-,TRBJ1-1,CASRLARQIRRESNTEAFF,TGTGCAAGTCGCTTAGCGCGTCAGATTCGCCGGGAGTCGAACACTGAAGCTTTCTTT
13,TRBV7-2,-,-,TRBJ2-5,CASRYGVGETQYF,TGTGCCAGCAGATACGGAGTTGGGGAGACCCAGTACTTC
14,TRBV4-3,-,-,TRBJ2-5,CASSHDRLGETQYF,TGCGCCAGCAGCCACGACAGACTTGGAGAGACCCAGTACTTC
12,TRBV3-1/TRBV3-2,-,-,TRBJ1-5,CASSQLNQPQHF,TGTGCCAGCAGCCAACTCAATCAGCCCCAGCATTTT
15,TRBV11-3,-,TRBD1,TRBJ2-7,CASSHSRDRGYEQYF,TGTGCCAGCAGCCATAGTCGGGACAGGGGCTACGAGCAGTACTTC
14,TRBV27,-,TRBD1,TRBJ1-4,CASTSTGDDEKLFF,TGTGCCAGCACCTCGACAGGGGACGATGAAAAACTGTTTTTT
16,TRBV11-2,few,-,TRBJ1-5,CASSLDHGRGNQPQHF,TGTGCCAGCAGCTTAGATCACGGGAGGGGCAATCAGCCCCAGCATTTT
14,TRBV2,once,-,TRBJ2-7,CASSSGTQTYEQYF,TGTGCCAGCAGTTCCGGGACACAAACCTACGAGCAGTACTTC
14,TRBV6-5,-,TRBD1,TRBJ2-5,CASSYPDRVKTQYF,TGTGCCAGCAGTTACCCGGACAGGGTAAAGACCCAGTACTTC
14,TRBV30,-,-,TRBJ2-2,CAWSRQENTGELFF,TGTGCCTGGAGTCGCCAGGAGAACACCGGGGAGCTGTTTTTT
14,TRBV13,-,TRBD2,TRBJ2-5,CASSRAGGGETQYF,TGTGCCAGCAGCAGGGCGGGAGGTGGGGAGACCCAGTACTTC
15,TRBV19,few,-,TRBJ2-7,CASSIGVHSSYEQYF,TGTGCCAGTAGTATAGGGGTACACAGCTCCTACGAGCAGTACTTC
13,TRBV28,-,-,TRBJ1-1,CASGESMNTEAFF,TGTGCCAGCGGTGAGAGCATGAACACTGAAGCTTTCTTT
16,TRBV7-2,-,TRBD2,TRBJ2-1,CASSLLAGSSYNEQFF,TGTGCCAGCAGCTTACTAGCGGGTAGCTCCTACAATGAGCAGTTCTTC
13,TRBV28,-,-,TRBJ2-1,CASRAKSFNEQFF,TGTGCCAGCAGGGCCAAATCATTCAATGAGCAGTTCTTC
17,TRBV4-1,-,TRBD1,TRBJ2-5,CASSQTPGQGASETQYF,TGCGCCAGCAGCCAAACTCCGGGACAGGGGGCATCAGAGACCCAGTACTTC
15,TRBV5-5,large,TRBD1,TRBJ1-2,CASSLVVGQGDGYTF,TGTGCCAGCAGCTTAGTCGTAGGGCAGGGGGACGGCTACACCTTC
14,TRBV11-2,-,-,TRBJ1-1,CASSPVGGWTEAFF,TGTGCCAGCAGCCCCGTAGGGGGATGGACTGAAGCTTTCTTT
13,TRBV7-9,-,-,TRBJ2-7,CASSTPGAYEQYF,TGTGCCAGCAGTACTCCGGGAGCCTACGAGCAGTACTTC
16,TRBV29-1,-,-,TRBJ2-1,CSVEPRAAAPGSEQFF,TGCAGCGTTGAGCCGAGAGCGGCTGCCCCAGGTAGTGAGCAGTTCTTC
15,TRBV3-1/TRBV3-2,-,-,TRBJ2-2,CASSQGVMNTGELFF,TGTGCCAGCAGCCAAGGCGTCATGAACACCGGGGAGCTGTTTTTT
16,TRBV6-5,-,TRBD1,TRBJ1-4,CASSYHSTQGSEKLFF,TGTGCCAGCAGTTACCACTCGACACAGGGGAGTGAAAAACTGTTTTTT
13,TRBV9,-,-,TRBJ1-1,CASSVDYGGKAFF,TGTGCCAGCAGCGTCGATTACGGTGGTAAAGCTTTCTTT
16,TRBV28,-,-,TRBJ1-2,CASSLGTAGRSYGYTF,TGTGCCAGCAGTTTAGGGACCGCGGGGCGGTCATATGGCTACACCTTC
14,TRBV9,-,TRBD2,TRBJ2-3,CASSLAGGTDTQYF,TGTGCCAGCTCTCTAGCGGGGGGGACAGATACGCAGTATTTT
15,TRBV28,once,TRBD1,TRBJ2-3,CASSKGQEHRDTQYF,TGTGCCAGCAGTAAGGGACAGGAACATAGAGATACGCAGTATTTT
15,TRBV5-3,-,TRBD1,TRBJ2-7,CARSLAFNRGYGQYF,TGTGCCAGAAGCTTGGCGTTTAACAGGGGATACGGGCAGTACTTC
18,TRBV9,-,TRBD1,TRBJ1-3,CASSPRDSLRLSGNTIYF,TGTGCCAGCAGCCCCCGGGACAGCCTTAGACTCTCTGGAAACACCATATATTTT
14,TRBV6-1,-,-,TRBJ2-7,CASSDPRTVYEQYF,TGTGCCAGCAGTGACCCAAGGACAGTTTACGAGCAGTACTTC
15,TRBV28,-,-,TRBJ1-2,CASSNSDRTYYGYTF,TGTGCCAGCAGTAACTCGGACAGAACTTACTATGGCTACACCTTC
15,TRBV24-1,few,TRBD1,TRBJ2-2,CATSDWDRPTGELFF,TGTGCCACCAGTGACTGGGACAGACCCACCGGGGAGCTGTTTTTT
16,TRBV27,-,TRBD2,TRBJ2-3,CASSLILAEATDTQYF,TGTGCCAGCAGTTTAATACTAGCGGAGGCGACAGATACGCAGTATTTT
15,TRBV28,-,TRBD1,TRBJ2-7,CASSPWGTGAYEQYF,TGTGCCAGCAGTCCCTGGGGGACAGGAGCCTACGAGCAGTACTTC
13,TRBV9,-,-,TRBJ2-5,CASSTEYQETQYF,TGTGCCAGCAGCACAGAGTATCAAGAGACCCAGTACTTC
16,TRBV7-8,-,TRBD1,TRBJ1-5,CASSWDRRASNQPQHF,TGTGCCAGCAGCTGGGACAGGAGGGCCTCCAATCAGCCCCAGCATTTT
12,TRBV24-1,-,-,TRBJ1-2,CATSVSSYGYTF,TGTGCCACCTCTGTCTCCAGCTATGGCTACACCTTC
14,TRBV30,-,-,TRBJ1-3,CAWSVKGAGNTIYF,TGTGCCTGGAGTGTAAAGGGAGCTGGAAACACCATATATTTT